Following are 10 T cell receptor beta chains from one sample sequenced in a study of CD8 T cells in Susac syndrome. Random hexamers were used to reverse transcribe the RNA input (about 0.45 to 1 ug). TCRdb used MiXCR to reprocess the immunoSEQ multiplex PCR reads, holding one entry per CDR3 protein. Counted here are about 90,000 distinct CDR3 sequences, about 93% occurring once; the ten biggest clones make up roughly 0.32%. The sequencing sample was made of CD8+ T cells from PBMCs. The receptors here all came from a human donor in good health.

This clonotype was found a few times. The rearrangement joins TRBV7-8 to TRBJ2-7, with a tentative D call TRBD2 (7 bases). The CDR3 totals 15 residues. The V and J ends lost 5 bases and 0 bases respectively, with 14 bases between them. Looked up from germline, CDR1 is SGHVS and CDR2 is FQNEAQ. The CDR3 protein is CASSQGGGPSYEQYF. Written as DNA, the CDR3 is TGTGCCAGCAGCCAAGGCGGGGGCCCCTCCTACGAGCAGTACTTC.

The chain employs TRBV6-6 and TRBJ2-2, with 8 nucleotides matching TRBD1. CDR1 and CDR2 from the germline V gene are MNHNY and SVGAGI (reference sequence). Germline trimming cut 5 bases from V and 5 bases from J; bases unmatched to any gene: 7. The CDR3 sequence is 15 residues long. DNA of the CDR3: TGTGCCAGCAGTCCCCAGGGGGCGGAGACCGGGGAGCTGTTTTTT. Amino acids: CASSPQGAETGELFF.

This chain links TRBV27 with TRBJ2-7, with 8 bases aligning to TRBD1. CDR1 and CDR2 (germline): MNHEY, SMNVEV (reference sequence). This CDR3 has 16 residues. V gave up 4 bases and J gave up 3 bases; unmatched junction bases: 11. The CDR3 is CASSSPMTGVFYEQYF. For the CDR3, the DNA is TGTGCCAGCAGTTCCCCTATGACAGGGGTTTTCTACGAGCAGTACTTC.

The chain recombines TRBV4-1 with TRBJ1-2; TRBD1 matches at 7 bases. In germline, CDR1 is MGHRA, CDR2 YSYEKL. The length of the CDR3 is 15 residues. The ends lost 7 bases at V and 4 bases at J; junction bases unmatched: 12. This CDR3 is CASTEGQGEGYGYTF. The CDR3 DNA is TGCGCCAGCACCGAAGGGCAGGGGGAAGGCTATGGCTACACCTTC.

This chain uses TRBV4-1 with TRBJ1-1, with 10 bases that match TRBD1. CDR3 length: 15 amino acids. V was pared by 2 bases and J by 5 bases, with 5 bases of the junction left unmatched. Germline CDR1 is MGHRA and CDR2 is YSYEKL. The CDR3: CASSQQDRGQTEAFF. The CDR3 nucleotides read TGCGCCAGCAGCCAACAAGACAGGGGGCAGACTGAAGCTTTCTTT.

V and J are TRBV19 and TRBJ2-7, with D possibly TRBD1 on 6 matching bases. Trimming took 3 bases from V and 3 from J, leaving 12 bases between them. The CDR3 loop spans 14 amino acids. Per germline, CDR1 LNHDA and CDR2 SQIVND (reference sequence). CDR3 protein: CASSIKGHLYEQYF. DNA for the CDR3: TGTGCCAGTAGTATTAAGGGACACCTCTACGAGCAGTACTTC.

The chain has TRBV5-6 and TRBJ2-7; 9 nucleotides match TRBD1. The V gene's germline CDR1 is SGHDT and CDR2 YYEEEE. The length of the CDR3 is 14 residues. V shed 6 bases, J shed 2 bases, and the junction held 6 bases outside the gene matches. The CDR3 is CASMDGTGTYEQYF. The CDR3 region has the DNA TGTGCCAGCATGGATGGGACAGGGACCTACGAGCAGTACTTC.

The chain links TRBV25-1 to TRBJ1-2; D gene uncertain. This CDR3 has 13 residues. Trimming stripped 4 bases from V and 14 bases from J, with 20 bases between. The germline gives CDR1 MGHDK, CDR2 SYGVNS. CDR3 in DNA: TGTGCCAGCAGTGGATCCCGTGTGAAAGGCCGAACCTTC. This codes for CASSGSRVKGRTF.

The rearrangement links TRBV6-1 to TRBJ2-3; D ambiguous. The V gene's germline CDR1 is MNHNS and CDR2 SASEGT. Trimming took off 5 bases at V and 0 bases at J, with 12 bases between the two ends. CDR3 size: 15 residues. CDR3 in amino acids: CASSLYMGSTDTQYF. CDR3 bases: TGTGCCAGCAGTCTCTATATGGGTAGCACAGATACGCAGTATTTT.

V and J are TRBV19 and TRBJ2-7, with D possibly matching TRBD1 (6 bases). The CDR3 extends over 15 amino acids. V lost 6 bases to trimming and J lost 4 bases, with 19 bases between them. Germline-derived CDR1 and CDR2 are LNHDA and SQIVND (reference sequence). CDR3 sequence reads: CASSTADSSHYEQYF. The CDR3 DNA sequence: TGTGCCAGTAGCACCGCGGACAGTTCTCATTACGAGCAGTACTTC. Full variable domain (rest looked up from reference TRBV19 and TRBJ2-7): DGGITQSPKYLFRKEGQNVTLSCEQNLNHDAMYWYRQDPGQGLRLIYYSQIVNDFQKGDIAEGYSVSREKKESFPLTVTSAQKNPTAFYLCASSTADSSHYEQYFGPGTRLTVT.